A single sample gave rise to the 17 T cell receptor beta chains below, sequenced in a study of T cell repertoires in cytomegalovirus infection. TCRdb processed the reads anew with MiXCR; each CDR3 protein has one entry. The sample holds over 85,000 distinct CDR3 sequences, about 15% seen once. The specimen was PBMCs. The receptors originated from a human donor in good health (CMV status not recorded). Some clones in this sample may be carry-over from other donors' samples.

This chain joins TRBV2 and TRBJ1-5; 7 bases map to TRBD1. Germline assignment: CDR1 SNHLY and CDR2 FYNNEI. This CDR3 has 16 residues. J was trimmed by 5 bases and V by 4 bases; bases with no gene match: 11. The CDR3: CASSGLRQGRDQPQHF. The CDR3 DNA reads as TGTGCCAGCAGTGGATTACGACAGGGTCGGGATCAGCCCCAGCATTTT.

There are a few counts of this clonotype. The chain links TRBV2 to TRBJ1-1; 8 nucleotides agree with TRBD1. Germline V gives CDR1 SNHLY, CDR2 FYNNEI. This CDR3 region has 14 residues. V gave up 8 bases and J gave up 1 base; unmatched junction bases: 6. The CDR3 DNA follows: TGTGCCAGCCTACAGGGACAGGCGAACACTGAAGCTTTCTTT. It translates to CASLQGQANTEAFF.

With respect to this clonotype: A junction boundary mismatches the germline segment, possibly from a read error. The chain employs TRBV7-7 and TRBJ2-2; D call uncertain. The CDR3 extends over 13 amino acids. Germline CDR1 reads SSHAT; CDR2 reads FNYEAQ (reference sequence). CDR3 residues: CASSLEERGELFF. The DNA of the CDR3 is TGTGCTAGCAGCTTAGAGGAGCGCGGGGAGCTGTTTTTT.

This clonotype has a count of ten or more. The rearrangement joins TRBV7-2 to TRBJ1-4, with D possibly matching TRBD1 (5 bases). Germline-derived CDR1 and CDR2 are SGHTA and FQGNSA. V lost 5 bases and J 10 bases, leaving 20 bases between the germline ends. There are 15 residues in the CDR3. CDR3 region: CASSATGAQMGKLFF. CDR3 nucleotide sequence: TGTGCCAGCAGCGCCACAGGAGCCCAAATGGGAAAACTGTTTTTT.

The rearrangement links TRBV28 to TRBJ1-1; D perhaps matches TRBD1 (5 bases). Germline V gene lookup returns CDR1 MDHEN and CDR2 SYDVKM. Trimming left V 8 bases short and J 2 bases short, with 21 bases between. The CDR3 is 16 amino acids. CDR3 amino acids: CASPGKKGAINTEAFF. CDR3 DNA: TGTGCCAGCCCGGGAAAAAAAGGGGCCATAAACACTGAAGCTTTCTTT.

This chain connects TRBV9 to TRBJ2-1; 9 nucleotides align to TRBD2. CDR3 length: 16 residues. CDR1 is SGDLS, CDR2 YYNGEE, per germline. J was trimmed by 5 bases and V by 4 bases; bases with no gene match: 10. The CDR3 loop is CASSQEGGGAHNEQFF. CDR3 coding DNA: TGTGCCAGCAGCCAAGAAGGCGGGGGGGCCCACAATGAGCAGTTCTTC.

This clonotype was seen a few times. J is TRBJ1-1 and V is TRBV15; possible D gene TRBD1, 5 bases. V lost 0 bases and J 7 bases, leaving 21 bases between the germline ends. The germline V gene has CDR1 LNHNV and CDR2 YYDKDF (reference sequence). The CDR3 has 17 residues. The CDR3 sequence: CATSRDLQGGGFGEAFF. Here the CDR3 DNA reads TGTGCCACCAGCAGAGATCTGCAGGGCGGGGGGTTCGGTGAAGCTTTCTTT.

The genes are TRBV7-2 and TRBJ2-7, with a possible D match to TRBD1 (6 bases). Germline V lookup: CDR1 SGHTA, CDR2 FQGNSA. The CDR3 extends over 13 amino acids. Trimming took off 5 bases at V and 7 bases at J, with 15 bases between the two ends. The CDR3 is CASSQGFREEQYF. CDR3 DNA: TGTGCCAGCAGCCAGGGGTTTCGAGAGGAGCAGTACTTC.

This clonotype was counted only a few times. The chain employs TRBV7-3 and TRBJ2-3, with 7 bases matching TRBD2. Looked up from germline, CDR1 is SGHTA and CDR2 is FQGTGA. The CDR3 consists of 16 residues. V gave up 4 bases and J gave up 0 bases; unmatched junction bases: 7. Here the CDR3 reads CASSSHVAGSTDTQYF. The CDR3 DNA reads TGTGCCAGCAGCTCTCACGTAGCGGGTAGCACAGATACGCAGTATTTT.

The chain couples TRBV29-1 to TRBJ2-5; tentatively, D is TRBD2 (5 bases). The CDR3 contains 12 residues. CDR1 and CDR2 (germline): SQVTM, ANQGSEA. Between the trimmed V and J ends, which lost 7 bases and 5 bases, there was a span of 14 bases. CDR3 loop: CSAPEGYETQYF. The CDR3 nucleotides read TGCAGCGCCCCCGAGGGATACGAGACCCAGTACTTC.

This clonotype was counted a few times. The gene calls are TRBV29-1 and TRBJ2-7; no clear D. V was pared by 3 bases and J by 5 bases, with 11 bases between. The CDR3 sequence is 12 residues long. Germline lookup yields CDR1 SQVTM and CDR2 ANQGSEA. The CDR3 loop is CSVDRLSDEQYF. Written as DNA, the CDR3 is TGCAGCGTTGACCGGTTATCCGACGAGCAGTACTTC.

In this sample, this clonotype turned up many times. The gene calls are TRBV4-1 and TRBJ2-6; D is unclear. CDR3 size: 16 residues. Trimming stripped 2 bases from V and 4 bases from J, with 12 bases between. CDR1 and CDR2 from the germline V gene are MGHRA and YSYEKL. CDR3 nucleotide sequence: TGCGCCAGCAGCCAAATGGCATGGACCGGGGCCAACGTCCTGACTTTC. Protein sequence: CASSQMAWTGANVLTF.

This clonotype was recorded many times. The chain joins TRBV28 to TRBJ2-2, with 7 nucleotides matching TRBD2. The junction had 11 bases not matched to a gene; V was cut back by 6 bases and J by 4 bases. Germline V gene lookup returns CDR1 MDHEN and CDR2 SYDVKM. There are 16 residues in the CDR3. The CDR3 DNA follows: TGTGCCAGCAGCTCACGCCGGGACTATCTCACCGGGGAGCTGTTTTTT. It codes for CASSSRRDYLTGELFF.

V and J are TRBV18 and TRBJ2-1; D remains unclear. Per the germline V gene, CDR1 is KGHSH and CDR2 is LQKENI. The germline V and J ends were trimmed by 6 bases and 5 bases, with 11 bases remaining between them. The CDR3 is 13 amino acids. The CDR3 loop reads CASSENHNNEQFF. As DNA, the CDR3 is TGTGCCAGCTCGGAAAACCACAACAATGAGCAGTTCTTC.

J is TRBJ1-5 and V is TRBV20-1; a weak D match, TRBD1 (5 bases). Trimming left V 0 bases short and J 8 bases short, with 11 bases between. The CDR3 extends over 13 amino acids. Germline lookup yields CDR1 DFQATT and CDR2 SNEGSKA (reference sequence). The CDR3 loop is CSAREGPEKPQHF. The CDR3, as DNA: TGCAGTGCTAGAGAGGGGCCTGAGAAGCCCCAGCATTTT.

This clonotype was counted ten times or more. DNA of the CDR3: TGTGCCAGCAGCCCCCTACGACTGAGAGAAGGCTACACCTTC. Encoded protein: CASSPLRLREGYTF. The chain employs TRBV11-2 and TRBJ1-2; unclear D gene. The CDR3 is 14 amino acids. CDR1 SGHAT and CDR2 FQNNGV come from the germline V gene. V gave up 5 bases and J gave up 8 bases, with 18 bases separating them.

V gene TRBV5-3 combines with J gene TRBJ1-1, with D perhaps TRBD1 (5 bases). TRBV5-3 is placed among ORFs of uncertain function. Trimming took off 8 bases at V and 0 bases at J, with 14 bases between the two ends. The CDR3 extends over 14 amino acids. CDR3 sequence: CASSQGRMNTEAFF. The CDR3 DNA reads as TGTGCCAGCTCCCAGGGACGGATGAACACTGAAGCTTTCTTT.